This T cell receptor (beta chain) was recovered during a study of blood T cell repertoires in COVID-19. Study-level information: Spain, Italy and the United States supplied samples that represented acute and convalescent COVID-19. PBMCs, B-cell-depleted T cells, or T cells were the source of the cDNA or gDNA that made up the material.

Germline V gene data show CDR1 as SGHNT and CDR2 as YENEEA. Germline trimming cut 5 bases from V and 5 bases from J; bases unmatched to any gene: 13. CDR3 size: 17 residues. Per the authors' pipeline: The assay estimated nucleated cells by amplifying reference gene primers. Using immunoSEQ multiplex PCR, the repertoire was profiled, and TCRdb retains in-frame clones only, with some absent. V and J calls and clone size are given by that table; D and trimming were obtained from the DNA. The sample lists about 20,000 clones; 70% to 90% were seen once. The rearrangement uses TRBV11-3 and TRBJ2-5, with 11 bases matching TRBD2. Sequenced input: peripheral blood. The sequence was collected from a human donor with active COVID-19. The donor label of this sample is uncertain. The CDR3: CASSPDKASGRRETQYF. Written as DNA, the CDR3 is TGTGCCAGCAGCCCCGACAAAGCTAGCGGGAGGAGGGAGACCCAGTACTTC.